The 18 T cell receptor beta chains below all came from one sample that was sequenced in a study of T cell responses to AZD1222 COVID-19 vaccine. Repertoires were generated with immunoSEQ multiplex PCR, while TCRdb's copy carries only in-frame clones and drops some. This table has 70,000 to 90,000 clones, about 89% appearing once. Material: peripheral blood, obtained on day 0 of AZD1222 vaccination. These receptors were obtained from an adult in good health.

V and J are TRBV27 and TRBJ2-7; unclear D gene. The CDR3 totals 14 residues. Per the germline V gene, CDR1 is MNHEY and CDR2 is SMNVEV (reference sequence). Trimming removed 1 base from V and 2 bases from J, with 9 bases in between. The CDR3 DNA sequence: TGTGCCAGCAGTTTATTAGCTGACCCCTACGAGCAGTACTTC. Its protein product is CASSLLADPYEQYF.

This clone was picked up one time. The chain has TRBV14 and TRBJ2-1, with TRBD2 matching 16 bases. This CDR3 spans 16 amino acids. The germline V gene encodes CDR1 SGHDN and CDR2 FVKESK. Losses at the gene ends were 4 bases for V and 9 bases for J; bases not matched to a gene: 6. CDR3 loop: CASSRGLAGGRFEQFF. The CDR3 region has the DNA TGTGCCAGCAGCCGGGGACTAGCGGGGGGGCGGTTTGAGCAGTTCTTC.

The gene calls are TRBV6-2 or TRBV6-3 and TRBJ1-1; 11 bases are a match to TRBD1. CDR1 is MNHEY and CDR2 is SVGEGT in the germline V gene. The CDR3 totals 14 residues. The J segment lost 11 bases and the V segment lost 6 bases, leaving 11 bases of the junction unmatched. CDR3 in amino acids: CASSRGTGGMVAFF. The CDR3 DNA reads as TGTGCCAGCAGCCGAGGGACAGGGGGTATGGTGGCTTTCTTT.

The genes are TRBV30 and TRBJ2-7, with TRBD1 identical over 8 bases. Germline assignment: CDR1 GTSNPN and CDR2 SVGIG (reference sequence). V was clipped by 0 bases and J by 4 bases; unmatched bases: 14. The length of the CDR3 is 17 residues. In nucleotides, the CDR3 is TGTGCCTGGAGTGTACGACCTCACAGACAGGGGAAGTACGAGCAGTACTTC. Its translation: CAWSVRPHRQGKYEQYF.

The CDR3, as DNA: TGTGCTAGCAATTACGACCACGAGCAGTACTTC. Its protein is CASNYDHEQYF. The chain is built from TRBV12-5 and TRBJ2-7, with unresolved D. Deletions cut 9 bases from V and 5 bases from J, with 11 bases between. Germline values: CDR1 LGHNT, CDR2 FRNRAP. This CDR3 region has 11 residues.

The chain is built from TRBV18 and TRBJ1-4, with D tentatively TRBD1 (5 bases). Germline CDR1 is KGHSH and CDR2 is LQKENI. The CDR3 loop spans 17 amino acids. V lost 0 bases and J lost 8, with 19 bases in between. CDR3 sequence (DNA): TGTGCCAGCTCACCACCTACCTACGACCAGGGAGGGGAAAAACTGTTTTTT. It translates to CASSPPTYDQGGEKLFF. Looking up the rest from reference TRBV18 and TRBJ1-4 gives the full variable domain: NAGVMQNPRHLVRRRGQEARLRCSPMKGHSHVYWYRQLPEEGLKFMVYLQKENIIDESGMPKERFSAEFPKEGPSILRIQQVVRGDSAAYFCASSPPTYDQGGEKLFFGSGTQLSVL.

This chain uses TRBV4-2 with TRBJ2-3; the D call may be TRBD1 or TRBD2 (6 bases each). The CDR3 spans 18 residues. The V end was cut by 6 bases, the J end by 3 bases, with 25 bases between. In germline, CDR1 is LGHNA, CDR2 YNFKEQ. The CDR3 DNA reads as TGTGCCAGCAGTCCCGACGGTTGGGGGGCCTCGGAAACAGATACGCAGTATTTT. The encoded protein is CASSPDGWGASETDTQYF.

V and J are TRBV18 and TRBJ2-7, with TRBD2 matching 10 bases. Germline loops: CDR1 KGHSH, CDR2 LQKENI. Losses at the gene ends were 8 bases for V and 2 bases for J; bases not matched to a gene: 6. The CDR3 loop spans 14 amino acids. CDR3 region: CASRTSGRPYEQYF. CDR3 bases: TGTGCCAGCCGGACTAGCGGAAGACCCTACGAGCAGTACTTC.

The gene calls are TRBV18 and TRBJ2-7; a weak D match, TRBD1 (5 bases). There are 12 residues in the CDR3. Germline CDR1 KGHSH, CDR2 LQKENI. With 1 base removed from V and 5 bases from J, the gap between germline ends came to 6 bases. CDR3 residues: CASSPQQDEQYF. CDR3 nucleotide sequence: TGTGCCAGCTCACCACAACAGGACGAGCAGTACTTC.

The rearrangement joins TRBV15 to TRBJ2-6; 7 nucleotides match TRBD2. The CDR3 spans 18 residues. With 5 bases clipped from V and 0 bases from J, the junction kept 10 bases outside the gene matches. CDR1 LNHNV and CDR2 YYDKDF come from the germline V gene (reference sequence). The CDR3 DNA reads as TGTGCCACCAGCCGAGGGTGGGAGGGTGACTCTGGGGCCAACGTCCTGACTTTC. This translates into CATSRGWEGDSGANVLTF.

This chain links TRBV10-3 with TRBJ1-2, with D possibly matching TRBD1 (5 bases). The CDR3 runs 11 residues. V shed 11 bases and J shed 5 bases, with 12 bases lying between them. Looked up from germline, CDR1 is ENHRY and CDR2 is SYGVKD. This CDR3 reads CASGTGYGYTF. CDR3 DNA: TGTGCCTCTGGTACAGGATATGGCTACACCTTC.

A word on this clone: This sample also contains other DNA sequences that code for the same CDR3. The chain links TRBV18 to TRBJ2-5, with D tentatively TRBD1 (6 bases). This CDR3 contains 14 residues. Germline V lookup: CDR1 KGHSH, CDR2 LQKENI. V dropped 3 bases and J dropped 2 bases, with 10 bases sitting between them. CDR3 amino acids: CASSPQGLQETQYF. The CDR3 DNA reads TGTGCCAGCTCACCTCAGGGGTTACAAGAGACCCAGTACTTC.

This clone was seen a handful of times. CDR3 residues: CASSKLGSCQPQHF. The CDR3 nucleotides are TGTGCCAGCAGCAAATTAGGGAGTTGTCAGCCCCAGCATTTT. This rearrangement joins TRBV21-1 to TRBJ1-5. TRBV21-1 is shown as a pseudogene. This CDR3 spans 14 amino acids.

The chain has TRBV2 and TRBJ1-5; D unresolved. Looked up from germline, CDR1 is SNHLY and CDR2 is FYNNEI. With 5 bases removed from V and 0 bases from J, the gap between germline ends came to 5 bases. This CDR3 is 13 amino acids long. Here the CDR3 DNA reads TGTGCCAGCAGTACATATAGCAATCAGCCCCAGCATTTT. Its translation: CASSTYSNQPQHF.

The chain recombines TRBV10-3 with TRBJ1-1, with TRBD1 matching over 11 bases. Trimming cost V 7 bases and J 1 base; bases outside gene matches: 5. The CDR3 length is 15 residues. Germline assignment: CDR1 ENHRY and CDR2 SYGVKD. CDR3 region: CAINPGQGANTEAFF. CDR3 nucleotide sequence: TGTGCCATCAACCCCGGACAGGGGGCGAACACTGAAGCTTTCTTT.

The CDR3, as DNA: TGTGCCAGTGACTCCAGGGGAAAAGATACGCAGTATTTT. Protein product: CASDSRGKDTQYF. The chain uses TRBV19 and TRBJ2-3; D might be TRBD1 (6 bases). The length of the CDR3 is 13 residues. V was clipped by 8 bases and J by 5 bases, with 14 bases between them. CDR1 and CDR2 from the germline V gene are LNHDA and SQIVND (reference sequence).

The V and J genes are TRBV9 and TRBJ1-4; TRBD1 might be the D (5 bases). The V end was cut by 0 bases, the J end by 6 bases, with 15 bases between. The CDR3 is made up of 16 amino acids. Germline CDR1 is SGDLS and CDR2 is YYNGEE. The CDR3 nucleotides read TGTGCCAGCAGCGTAGAGTCCGGGACGCCGTATGAAAAACTGTTTTTT. Translated, it gives CASSVESGTPYEKLFF.

The gene calls are TRBV5-1 and TRBJ1-6; TRBD1 agrees at 7 bases. V gave up 4 bases and J gave up 6 bases; unmatched junction bases: 4. The CDR3 length is 14 residues. Germline V gene sequence: CDR1 SGHRS, CDR2 YFSETQ. CDR3 protein: CASSPGGANSPLHF. CDR3 DNA: TGCGCCAGCAGCCCAGGGGGAGCTAATTCACCCCTCCACTTT.